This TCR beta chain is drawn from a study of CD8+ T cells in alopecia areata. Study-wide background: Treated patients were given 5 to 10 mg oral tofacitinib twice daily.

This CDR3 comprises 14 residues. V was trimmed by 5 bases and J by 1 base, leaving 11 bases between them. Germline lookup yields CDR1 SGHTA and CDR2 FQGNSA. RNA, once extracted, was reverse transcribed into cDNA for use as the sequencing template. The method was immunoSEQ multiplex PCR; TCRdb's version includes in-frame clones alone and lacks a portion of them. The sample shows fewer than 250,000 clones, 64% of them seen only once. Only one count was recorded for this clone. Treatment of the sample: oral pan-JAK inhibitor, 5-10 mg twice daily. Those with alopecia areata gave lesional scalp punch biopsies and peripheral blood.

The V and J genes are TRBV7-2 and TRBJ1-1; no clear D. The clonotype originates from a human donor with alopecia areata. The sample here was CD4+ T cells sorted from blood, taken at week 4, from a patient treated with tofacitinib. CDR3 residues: CASSLMTANTEAFF. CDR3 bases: TGTGCCAGCAGCCTCATGACCGCGAACACTGAAGCTTTCTTT.